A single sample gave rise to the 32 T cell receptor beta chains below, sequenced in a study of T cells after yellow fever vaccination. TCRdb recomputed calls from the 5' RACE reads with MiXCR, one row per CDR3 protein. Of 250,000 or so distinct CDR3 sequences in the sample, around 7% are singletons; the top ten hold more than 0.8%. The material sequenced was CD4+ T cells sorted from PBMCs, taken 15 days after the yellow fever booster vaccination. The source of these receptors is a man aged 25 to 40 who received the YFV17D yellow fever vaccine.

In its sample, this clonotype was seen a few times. CDR3 nucleotides: TGCGCCAGCCAGGCGGGAGGGACATTAAGCTCCTACAATGAGCAGTTCTTC. Translating gives CASQAGGTLSSYNEQFF. The rearrangement links TRBV5-1 to TRBJ2-1; 9 bases fit TRBD2. V trimming: 7 bases; J trimming: 0 bases; junction bases outside the gene matches: 11. This CDR3 has 17 residues. Germline V gene data show CDR1 as SGHRS and CDR2 as YFSETQ.

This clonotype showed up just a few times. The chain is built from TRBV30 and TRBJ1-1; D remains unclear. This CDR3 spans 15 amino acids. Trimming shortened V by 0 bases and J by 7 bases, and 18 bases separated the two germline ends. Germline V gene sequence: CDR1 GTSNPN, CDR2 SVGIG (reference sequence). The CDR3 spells CAWSVIGTGSDEAFF. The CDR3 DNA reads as TGTGCCTGGAGTGTGATCGGTACCGGTAGTGATGAAGCTTTCTTT.

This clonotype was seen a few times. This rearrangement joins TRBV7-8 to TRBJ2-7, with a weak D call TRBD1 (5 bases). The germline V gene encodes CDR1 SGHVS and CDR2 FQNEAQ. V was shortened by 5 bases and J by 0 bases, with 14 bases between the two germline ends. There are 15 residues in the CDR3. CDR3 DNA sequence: TGTGCCAGCAGCAACTACAGGTCCGGCTCCTACGAGCAGTACTTC. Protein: CASSNYRSGSYEQYF. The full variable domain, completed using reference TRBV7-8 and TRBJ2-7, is GAGVSQSPRYKVAKRGQDVALRCDPISGHVSLFWYQQALGQGPEFLTYFQNEAQLDKSGLPSDRFFAERPEGSVSTLKIQRTQQEDSAVYLCASSNYRSGSYEQYFGPGTRLTVT.

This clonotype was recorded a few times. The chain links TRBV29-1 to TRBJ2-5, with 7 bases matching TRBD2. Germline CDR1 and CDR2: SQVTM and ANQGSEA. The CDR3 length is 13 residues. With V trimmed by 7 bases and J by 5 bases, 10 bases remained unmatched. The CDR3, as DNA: TGCAGCGCCGCGGCGGGGGTGGGGGAGACCCAGTACTTC. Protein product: CSAAAGVGETQYF.

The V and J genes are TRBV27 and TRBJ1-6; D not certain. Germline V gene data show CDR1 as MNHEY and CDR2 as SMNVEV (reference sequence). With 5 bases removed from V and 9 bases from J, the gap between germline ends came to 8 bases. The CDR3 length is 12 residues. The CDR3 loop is CASSPLSSPLHF. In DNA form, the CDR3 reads TGTGCCAGCAGTCCTTTGAGTTCACCCCTCCACTTT.

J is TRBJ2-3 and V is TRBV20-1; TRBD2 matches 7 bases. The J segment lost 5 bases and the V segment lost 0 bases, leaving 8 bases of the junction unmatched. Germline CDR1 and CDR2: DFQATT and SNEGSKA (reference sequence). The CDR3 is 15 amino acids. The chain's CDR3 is CSARDRLAGGDTQYF. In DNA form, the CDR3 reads TGCAGTGCTAGAGATCGACTAGCCGGGGGAGATACGCAGTATTTT.

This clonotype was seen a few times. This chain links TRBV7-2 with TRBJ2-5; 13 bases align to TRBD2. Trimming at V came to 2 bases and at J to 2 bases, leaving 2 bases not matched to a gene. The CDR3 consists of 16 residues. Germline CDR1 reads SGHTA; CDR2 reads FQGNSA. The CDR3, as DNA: TGTGCCAGCAGCTTAACTAGCGGGAGGGGACAAGAGACCCAGTACTTC. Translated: CASSLTSGRGQETQYF. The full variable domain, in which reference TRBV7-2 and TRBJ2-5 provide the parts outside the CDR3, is GAGVSQSPSNKVTEKGKDVELRCDPISGHTALYWYRQSLGQGLEFLIYFQGNSAPDKSGLPSDRFSAERTGGSVSTLTIQRTQQEDSAVYLCASSLTSGRGQETQYFGPGTRLLVL.

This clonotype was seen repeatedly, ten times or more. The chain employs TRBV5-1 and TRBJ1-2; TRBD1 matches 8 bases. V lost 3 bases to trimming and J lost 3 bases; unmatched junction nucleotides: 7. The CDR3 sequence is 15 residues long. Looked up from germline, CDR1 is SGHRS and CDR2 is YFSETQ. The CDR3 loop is CASSSKEQGDYGYTF. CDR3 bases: TGCGCCAGCAGCTCAAAAGAACAGGGGGACTATGGCTACACCTTC.

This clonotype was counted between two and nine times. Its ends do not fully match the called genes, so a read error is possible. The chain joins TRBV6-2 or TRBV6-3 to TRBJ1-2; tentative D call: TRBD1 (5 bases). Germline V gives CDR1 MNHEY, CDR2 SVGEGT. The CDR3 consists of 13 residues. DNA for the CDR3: TGTGCCAGCAGTTACCGTCGAGATCAGGGCTCCCGCTTT. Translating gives CASSYRRDQGSRF.

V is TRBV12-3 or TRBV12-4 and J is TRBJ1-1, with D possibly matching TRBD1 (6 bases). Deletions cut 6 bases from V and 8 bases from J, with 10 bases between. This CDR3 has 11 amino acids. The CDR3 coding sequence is TGTGCCAGCAGACGAACAGGGGAAGCTTTCTTT. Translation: CASRRTGEAFF.

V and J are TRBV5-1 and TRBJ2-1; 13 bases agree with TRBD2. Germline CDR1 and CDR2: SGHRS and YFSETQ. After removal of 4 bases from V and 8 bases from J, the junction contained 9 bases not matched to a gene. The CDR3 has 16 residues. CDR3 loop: CASSPTGTSGKYEQFF. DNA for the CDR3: TGCGCCAGCAGCCCCACCGGGACTAGCGGGAAATATGAGCAGTTCTTC.

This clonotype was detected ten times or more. The CDR3 DNA is TGTGCCAGCAGGGGACTAGCTGTAGATACGCAGTATTTT. It yields the protein CASRGLAVDTQYF. This chain joins TRBV7-2 and TRBJ2-3; 9 positions agree with TRBD2. CDR1 is SGHTA and CDR2 is FQGNSA in the germline V gene. The trim removed 6 bases at V and 5 bases at J, leaving 3 bases unmatched. The CDR3 is made up of 13 amino acids.

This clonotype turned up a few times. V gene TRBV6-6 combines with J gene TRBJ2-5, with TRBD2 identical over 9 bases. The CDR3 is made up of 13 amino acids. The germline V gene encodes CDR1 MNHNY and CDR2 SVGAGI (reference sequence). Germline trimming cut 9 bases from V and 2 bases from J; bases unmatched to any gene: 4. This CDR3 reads CASGAGGQETQYF. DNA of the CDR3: TGTGCCAGTGGGGCGGGAGGGCAAGAGACCCAGTACTTC.

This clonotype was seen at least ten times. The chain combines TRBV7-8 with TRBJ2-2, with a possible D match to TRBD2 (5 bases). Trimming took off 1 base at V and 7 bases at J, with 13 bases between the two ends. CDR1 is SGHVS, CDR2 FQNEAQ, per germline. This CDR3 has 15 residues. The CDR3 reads CASSLDRPRGGELFF. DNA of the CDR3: TGTGCCAGCAGCTTAGATCGGCCCCGGGGCGGGGAGCTGTTTTTT.

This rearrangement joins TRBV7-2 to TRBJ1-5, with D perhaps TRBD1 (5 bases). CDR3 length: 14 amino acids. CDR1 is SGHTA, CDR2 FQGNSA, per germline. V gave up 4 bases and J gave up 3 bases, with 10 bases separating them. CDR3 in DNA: TGTGCCAGCAGCTCCCCAGGGCTCAATCAGCCCCAGCATTTT. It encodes CASSSPGLNQPQHF.

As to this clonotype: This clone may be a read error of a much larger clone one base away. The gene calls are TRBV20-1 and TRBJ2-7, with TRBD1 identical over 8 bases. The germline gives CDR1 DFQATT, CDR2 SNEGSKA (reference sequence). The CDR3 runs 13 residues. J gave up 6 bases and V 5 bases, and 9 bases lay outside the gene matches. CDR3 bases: TGCAGTGCTCTGGGACAGGAACAATCCGAGCAGTACTTC. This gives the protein CSALGQEQSEQYF.

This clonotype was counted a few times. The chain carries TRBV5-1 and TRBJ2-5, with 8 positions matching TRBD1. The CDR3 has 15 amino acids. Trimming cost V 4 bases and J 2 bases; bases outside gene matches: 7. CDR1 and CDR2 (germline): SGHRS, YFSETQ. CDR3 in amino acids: CASSGTGTGQETQYF. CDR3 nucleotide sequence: TGCGCCAGCAGCGGAACCGGGACAGGTCAAGAGACCCAGTACTTC.

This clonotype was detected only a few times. DNA of the CDR3: TGTGCCAGCAGTGGGCCCCCTGGAGCGGGCTTAGGCTACGAGCAGTACTTC. It codes for CASSGPPGAGLGYEQYF. The genes are TRBV25-1 and TRBJ2-7; D is perhaps TRBD2 (6 bases). This CDR3 has 17 amino acids. CDR1 and CDR2 (germline): MGHDK, SYGVNS. Trimming pared 4 bases from V and 3 bases from J, leaving 22 bases between.

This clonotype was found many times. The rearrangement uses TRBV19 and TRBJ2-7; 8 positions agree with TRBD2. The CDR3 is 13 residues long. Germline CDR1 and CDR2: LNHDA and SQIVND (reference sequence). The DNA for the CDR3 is TGTGCTACAGGAGGACTAGCCCTTCGCGAGCAGTACTTC. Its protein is CATGGLALREQYF.

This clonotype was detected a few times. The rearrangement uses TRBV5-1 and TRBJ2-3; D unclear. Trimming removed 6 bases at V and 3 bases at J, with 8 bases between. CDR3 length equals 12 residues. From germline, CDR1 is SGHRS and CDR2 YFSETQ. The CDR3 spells CASTATTDTQYF. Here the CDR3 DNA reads TGCGCCAGCACTGCCACAACAGATACGCAGTATTTT.

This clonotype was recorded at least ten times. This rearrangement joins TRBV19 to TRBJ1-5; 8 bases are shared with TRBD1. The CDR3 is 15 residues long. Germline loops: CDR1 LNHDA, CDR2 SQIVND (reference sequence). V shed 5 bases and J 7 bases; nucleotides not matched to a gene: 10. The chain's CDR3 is CASSPGQGLGQPQHF. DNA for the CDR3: TGTGCCAGTAGTCCAGGACAGGGCCTGGGGCAGCCCCAGCATTTT.

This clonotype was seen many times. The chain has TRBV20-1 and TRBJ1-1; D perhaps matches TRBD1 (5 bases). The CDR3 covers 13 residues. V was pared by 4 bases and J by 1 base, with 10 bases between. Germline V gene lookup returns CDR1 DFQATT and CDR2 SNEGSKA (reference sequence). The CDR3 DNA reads TGCAGTGCTACGGACACTAGGAACACTGAAGCTTTCTTT. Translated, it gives CSATDTRNTEAFF.

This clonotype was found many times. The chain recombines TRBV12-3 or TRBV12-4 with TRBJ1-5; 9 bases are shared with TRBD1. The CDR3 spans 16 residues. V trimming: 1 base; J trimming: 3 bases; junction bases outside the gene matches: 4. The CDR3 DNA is TGTGCCAGCAGTTTAGGGACAGGGGTCCTCAATCAGCCCCAGCATTTT. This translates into CASSLGTGVLNQPQHF.

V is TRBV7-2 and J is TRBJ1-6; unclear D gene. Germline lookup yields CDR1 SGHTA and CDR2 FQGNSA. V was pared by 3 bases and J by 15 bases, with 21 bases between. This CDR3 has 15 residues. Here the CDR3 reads CASSFLGPPEASLHF. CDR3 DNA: TGTGCCAGCAGCTTCCTTGGGCCCCCTGAGGCCAGCCTCCACTTT.

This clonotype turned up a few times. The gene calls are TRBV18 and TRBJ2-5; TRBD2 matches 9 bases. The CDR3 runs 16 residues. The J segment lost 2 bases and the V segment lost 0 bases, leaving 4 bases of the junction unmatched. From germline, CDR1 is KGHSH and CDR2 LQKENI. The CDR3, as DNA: TGTGCCAGCTCACCACCCCCTAGCGGGGCGCAAGAGACCCAGTACTTC. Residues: CASSPPPSGAQETQYF.

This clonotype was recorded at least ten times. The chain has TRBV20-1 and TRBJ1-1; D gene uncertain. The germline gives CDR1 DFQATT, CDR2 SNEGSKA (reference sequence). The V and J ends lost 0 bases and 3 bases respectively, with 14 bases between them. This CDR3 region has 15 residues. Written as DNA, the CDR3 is TGCAGTGCTAGAGATCCCACTGACGGGGACACTGAAGCTTTCTTT. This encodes CSARDPTDGDTEAFF.

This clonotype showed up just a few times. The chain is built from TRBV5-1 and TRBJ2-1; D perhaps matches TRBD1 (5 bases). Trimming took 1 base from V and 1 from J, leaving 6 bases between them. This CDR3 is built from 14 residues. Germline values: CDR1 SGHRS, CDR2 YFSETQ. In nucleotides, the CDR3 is TGCGCCAGCAGCTTGCAGGGTTCCTACAATGAGCAGTTCTTC. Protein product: CASSLQGSYNEQFF.

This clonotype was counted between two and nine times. DNA of the CDR3: TGTGCCATCACCCAGAGGGGGGGAGACTATGGCTACACCTTC. Its protein product is CAITQRGGDYGYTF. The chain has TRBV10-3 and TRBJ1-2; a weak D match, TRBD1 (6 bases). The CDR3 is 14 amino acids. Per germline, CDR1 ENHRY and CDR2 SYGVKD. Between the trimmed V and J ends, which lost 7 bases and 3 bases, there was a span of 15 bases.

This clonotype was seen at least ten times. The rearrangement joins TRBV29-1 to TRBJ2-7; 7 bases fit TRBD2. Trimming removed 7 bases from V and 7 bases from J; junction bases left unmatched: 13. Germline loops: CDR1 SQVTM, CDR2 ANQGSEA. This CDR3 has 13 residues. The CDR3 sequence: CSGGASGLGEQYF. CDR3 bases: TGCAGCGGTGGGGCTAGCGGACTTGGGGAGCAGTACTTC.

CDR3: CASSTGDRGYTF. In DNA form, the CDR3 reads TGTGCCAGCAGTACCGGGGACAGGGGGTACACCTTC. This rearrangement joins TRBV6-6 to TRBJ1-2; 11 nucleotides line up with TRBD1. The CDR3 sequence is 12 residues long. V was pared by 5 bases and J by 11 bases, with 4 bases of the junction left unmatched. Germline lookup yields CDR1 MNHNY and CDR2 SVGAGI (reference sequence).

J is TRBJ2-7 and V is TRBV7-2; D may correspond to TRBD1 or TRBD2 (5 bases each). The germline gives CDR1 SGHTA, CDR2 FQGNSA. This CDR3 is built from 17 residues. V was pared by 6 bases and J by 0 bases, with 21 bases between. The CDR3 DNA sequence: TGTGCCAGCAGTCTACGAGGGGCTCTGGACCACTCCTACGAGCAGTACTTC. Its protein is CASSLRGALDHSYEQYF. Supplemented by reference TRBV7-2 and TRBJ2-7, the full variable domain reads GAGVSQSPSNKVTEKGKDVELRCDPISGHTALYWYRQSLGQGLEFLIYFQGNSAPDKSGLPSDRFSAERTGGSVSTLTIQRTQQEDSAVYLCASSLRGALDHSYEQYFGPGTRLTVT.

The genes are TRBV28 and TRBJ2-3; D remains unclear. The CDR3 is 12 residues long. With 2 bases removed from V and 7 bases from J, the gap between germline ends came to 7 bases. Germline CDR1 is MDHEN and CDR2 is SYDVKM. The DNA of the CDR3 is TGTGCCAGCAGTTTAACTGGGTATACGCAGTATTTT. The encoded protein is CASSLTGYTQYF.